This TCR beta chain was identified in a study of blood T cell repertoires in COVID-19. Turning to the study itself: Both acute and convalescent COVID-19 samples were obtained from the United States, Italy and Spain. Nucleic acid was either cDNA or gDNA, and it came from T cells, B-cell-depleted T cells, or PBMCs.

Methods used by the authors: By means of reference gene primer amplification, nucleated cell counts were estimated. Produced via immunoSEQ multiplex PCR; TCRdb's table is partial and in-frame only. The V and J calls and clone size were taken over from that table, and D and trimming were inferred from the DNA. Among tens of thousands of clones, approximately 86% were seen once, and the ten largest hold around 19%. The sequenced sample was peripheral blood. The source is a woman of 80 years or more with acute or convalescent COVID-19.

The CDR3 nucleotides are TGTGCCAGCAGCGTGTTGGGGGGAAATTACAATGAGCAGTTCTTC. It translates to CASSVLGGNYNEQFF. The rearrangement uses TRBV9 and TRBJ2-1; weak D call: TRBD2 (6 bases). Germline V gives CDR1 SGDLS, CDR2 YYNGEE. V was clipped by 2 bases and J by 4 bases, with 13 bases between them. This CDR3 region has 15 residues.